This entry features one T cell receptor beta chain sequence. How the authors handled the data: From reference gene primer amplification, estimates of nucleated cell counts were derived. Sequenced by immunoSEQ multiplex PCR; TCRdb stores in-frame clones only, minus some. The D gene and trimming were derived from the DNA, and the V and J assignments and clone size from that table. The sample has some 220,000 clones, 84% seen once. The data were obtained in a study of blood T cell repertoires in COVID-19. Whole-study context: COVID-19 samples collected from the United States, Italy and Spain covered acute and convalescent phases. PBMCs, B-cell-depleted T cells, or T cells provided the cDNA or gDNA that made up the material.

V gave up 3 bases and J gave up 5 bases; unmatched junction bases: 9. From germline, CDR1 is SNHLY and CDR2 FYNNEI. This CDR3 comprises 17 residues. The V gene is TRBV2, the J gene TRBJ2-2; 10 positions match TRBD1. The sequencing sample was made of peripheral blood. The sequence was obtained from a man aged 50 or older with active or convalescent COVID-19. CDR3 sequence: CASSDALWDRGTGELFF. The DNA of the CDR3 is TGTGCCAGCAGTGATGCTCTTTGGGACAGGGGTACCGGGGAGCTGTTTTTT.